The 26 T cell receptor beta chains given below trace back to one sample, sequenced in a study of cytomegalovirus exposure and HLA in healthy donors. The table came from immunoSEQ multiplex PCR; TCRdb's copy has only in-frame clones and leaves some out. The table lists a few hundred thousand clones, 70% to 90% of them singletons. The sample comprised PBMCs. Receptors were obtained from a woman aged 18-29 years in good health and CMV-seronegative.

V is TRBV5-1 and J is TRBJ2-2; 7 bases map to TRBD1. Per the germline V gene, CDR1 is SGHRS and CDR2 is YFSETQ. The CDR3 is 14 amino acids. Trimming cost V 2 bases and J 5 bases; bases outside gene matches: 3. CDR3 region: CASSFPDRTGELFF. The CDR3 region has the DNA TGCGCCAGCAGCTTCCCGGACAGGACCGGGGAGCTGTTTTTT.

This clone was detected only a few times. The CDR3 protein is CASSVEADYEQYF. The CDR3 nucleotides are TGTGCCAGCAGTGTCGAGGCAGACTACGAGCAGTACTTC. The chain joins TRBV6-1 to TRBJ2-7; D remains unclear. This CDR3 spans 13 amino acids. Trimming pared 4 bases from V and 3 bases from J, leaving 10 bases between. CDR1 is MNHNS and CDR2 is SASEGT in the germline V gene.

The genes are TRBV6-1 and TRBJ2-1, with a weak D call TRBD2 (6 bases). V was clipped by 6 bases and J by 7 bases, with 19 bases between them. Germline V lookup: CDR1 MNHNS, CDR2 SASEGT. There are 15 residues in the CDR3. The CDR3 nucleotides read TGTGCCAGCAGATCCCACCCAGGGACTCAAAATGAGCAGTTCTTC. Protein product: CASRSHPGTQNEQFF.

V is TRBV28 and J is TRBJ2-7, with 8 bases fitting TRBD2. The length of the CDR3 is 15 residues. From germline, CDR1 is MDHEN and CDR2 SYDVKM. V lost 6 bases to trimming and J lost 2 bases; unmatched junction nucleotides: 9. This CDR3 is CASRPQGGGTYEQYF. CDR3 bases: TGTGCCAGCAGACCCCAAGGCGGGGGGACCTACGAGCAGTACTTC.

This chain joins TRBV29-1 and TRBJ1-1, with TRBD1 identical over 7 bases. This CDR3 spans 12 amino acids. In germline, CDR1 is SQVTM, CDR2 ANQGSEA. With 6 bases clipped from V and 5 bases from J, the junction kept 6 bases outside the gene matches. Here the CDR3 reads CSVIGGRTEAFF. The CDR3 bases are TGCAGCGTAATAGGGGGCCGGACTGAAGCTTTCTTT.

The chain joins TRBV20-1 to TRBJ1-2, with a possible D match to TRBD1 (5 bases). V shed 6 bases and J shed 11 bases, with 10 bases lying between them. Germline V gene sequence: CDR1 DFQATT, CDR2 SNEGSKA (reference sequence). The CDR3 sequence is 9 residues long. The DNA for the CDR3 is TGCAGTGCCCCTGGGGGGTACACCTTC. Protein sequence: CSAPGGYTF.

The chain employs TRBV6-5 and TRBJ1-1; weak D call: TRBD1 (6 bases). Trimming cost V 6 bases and J 0 bases, with 11 bases left between them. This CDR3 is built from 14 residues. The germline CDR1 and CDR2 sequences are MNHEY and SVGAGI. The CDR3 DNA follows: TGTGCCAGCAGCCTACAGGGCATGAACACTGAAGCTTTCTTT. The encoded protein is CASSLQGMNTEAFF.

This rearrangement joins TRBV5-6 to TRBJ2-7; tentatively, D is TRBD1 (5 bases). The V end was cut by 4 bases, the J end by 1 base, with 18 bases between. The CDR3 spans 16 residues. The V gene's germline CDR1 is SGHDT and CDR2 YYEEEE. The CDR3 is CASSGIGADRSYEQYF. The CDR3 DNA reads TGTGCCAGCAGCGGGATAGGGGCCGATAGATCCTACGAGCAGTACTTC.

V is TRBV21-1 and J is TRBJ2-7; the table gives TRBD1 as D, unverified against the DNA. TRBV21-1 is recorded as a pseudogene. CDR3 size: 16 residues. CDR3 amino acids: CASSKDPHRTTYEQYF. CDR3 DNA sequence: TGTGCCAGCAGCAAAGATCCTCACAGAACAACCTACGAGCAGTACTTC.

The V call is TRBV7-9, the J call TRBJ2-5; possible D gene TRBD1, 6 bases. Germline V gives CDR1 SEHNR, CDR2 FQNEAQ (reference sequence). CDR3 length: 13 residues. The germline V and J ends were trimmed by 7 bases and 5 bases, with 14 bases remaining between them. Here the CDR3 DNA reads TGTGCCAGCAACTCTGGGGGCGAGGAGACCCAGTACTTC. Amino acids: CASNSGGEETQYF.

The V and J genes are TRBV2 and TRBJ1-1; 8 bases are a match to TRBD1. V shed 6 bases and J 3 bases; nucleotides not matched to a gene: 6. The CDR3 has 14 amino acids. CDR1 and CDR2 from the germline V gene are SNHLY and FYNNEI. CDR3 protein: CASSQDRGYTEAFF. The CDR3 region has the DNA TGTGCCAGCAGCCAAGACAGGGGATACACTGAAGCTTTCTTT.

This rearrangement joins TRBV13 to TRBJ2-1, with 9 bases aligning to TRBD1. The length of the CDR3 is 14 residues. V lost 5 bases, J lost 10 bases, and 9 bases stayed unmatched. Germline V gives CDR1 PRHDT, CDR2 FYEKMQ (reference sequence). The CDR3 is CASSPLLTGGEQFF. CDR3 nucleotide sequence: TGTGCCAGCAGCCCACTTCTTACAGGGGGCGAGCAGTTCTTC.

This rearrangement joins TRBV29-1 to TRBJ2-1; TRBD2 matches at 7 bases. The length of the CDR3 is 16 residues. Looked up from germline, CDR1 is SQVTM and CDR2 is ANQGSEA. The J segment lost 0 bases and the V segment lost 4 bases, leaving 9 bases of the junction unmatched. CDR3 sequence (DNA): TGCAGCGTTGGCGTTACCGGGACTATCTCCTACAATGAGCAGTTCTTC. Amino acid sequence: CSVGVTGTISYNEQFF.

V usage is TRBV28 and J usage is TRBJ1-1; 9 bases are shared with TRBD1. Losses at the gene ends were 6 bases for V and 5 bases for J; bases not matched to a gene: 7. The germline CDR1 and CDR2 sequences are MDHEN and SYDVKM. This CDR3 is built from 14 residues. CDR3 coding DNA: TGTGCCAGCAGCCACAGGGGGCAAGGGACTGAAGCTTTCTTT. Encoded protein: CASSHRGQGTEAFF.

J is TRBJ1-1 and V is TRBV29-1; D gene ambiguous. The germline V gene has CDR1 SQVTM and CDR2 ANQGSEA. Trimming shortened V by 3 bases and J by 4 bases, and 12 bases separated the two germline ends. There are 13 residues in the CDR3. The CDR3 DNA reads TGCAGCGTTGATACAGCCTATGGCACTGAAGCTTTCTTT. Amino acids: CSVDTAYGTEAFF.

This chain joins TRBV5-1 and TRBJ1-5, with TRBD1 matching 9 bases. Germline V gene sequence: CDR1 SGHRS, CDR2 YFSETQ. With 9 bases clipped from V and 2 bases from J, the junction kept 9 bases outside the gene matches. The CDR3 runs 15 residues. The CDR3, as DNA: TGCGCCAACATCTACAGGGGGCCTGGCAATCAGCCCCAGCATTTT. This gives the protein CANIYRGPGNQPQHF.

The CDR3 protein is CASSLRGMNTEAFF. CDR3 DNA sequence: TGTGCCAGCAGTTTAAGGGGCATGAACACTGAAGCTTTCTTT. This chain connects TRBV27 to TRBJ1-1, with D possibly TRBD1 on 5 matching bases. V was trimmed by 2 bases and J by 0 bases, leaving 7 bases between them. Germline CDR1 reads MNHEY; CDR2 reads SMNVEV (reference sequence). CDR3 length equals 14 residues.

The genes are TRBV5-6 and TRBJ1-3; 8 nucleotides align to TRBD1. Germline CDR1 is SGHDT and CDR2 is YYEEEE. The CDR3 length is 15 residues. Germline trimming cut 4 bases from V and 7 bases from J; bases unmatched to any gene: 10. CDR3 region: CASSPRQGLLNTIYF. As DNA, the CDR3 is TGTGCCAGCAGCCCCAGACAGGGGCTGCTCAACACCATATATTTT.

The CDR3 spells CASQQFGRQGVDEQYF. The CDR3 nucleotides are TGTGCCAGCCAACAGTTTGGTAGGCAGGGGGTGGACGAGCAGTACTTC. The chain joins TRBV27 to TRBJ2-7; 7 nucleotides line up with TRBD1. Per germline, CDR1 MNHEY and CDR2 SMNVEV (reference sequence). CDR3 length: 16 residues. V gave up 8 bases and J gave up 5 bases; unmatched junction bases: 18.

The chain links TRBV6-1 to TRBJ1-3; 11 bases fit TRBD1. Germline V lookup: CDR1 MNHNS, CDR2 SASEGT. The V and J ends lost 1 base and 6 bases, in that order; junction bases with no gene match: 5. The CDR3 has 16 amino acids. The CDR3 region has the DNA TGTGCCAGCAGTGAAGGGACAGGGGGCATCGCAAACACCATATATTTT. Amino acid sequence: CASSEGTGGIANTIYF.

The chain uses TRBV27 and TRBJ2-7, with a weak D call TRBD2 (6 bases). Germline V gene data show CDR1 as MNHEY and CDR2 as SMNVEV (reference sequence). Trimming took 1 base from V and 2 from J, leaving 12 bases between them. The CDR3 is made up of 15 amino acids. DNA of the CDR3: TGTGCCAGCAGTTTATGGGGGGAGCGACCCTACGAGCAGTACTTC. This translates into CASSLWGERPYEQYF.

This chain connects TRBV29-1 to TRBJ1-2; D may be TRBD1 (5 bases). The CDR3 loop spans 13 amino acids. The germline V and J ends were trimmed by 1 base and 4 bases, with 10 bases remaining between them. Germline V gene data show CDR1 as SQVTM and CDR2 as ANQGSEA. In DNA form, the CDR3 reads TGCAGCGTTGAAGGGGGCCACGGCTATGGCTACACCTTC. Translation: CSVEGGHGYGYTF.

The chain uses TRBV27 and TRBJ2-3, with 9 bases fitting TRBD2. With 5 bases clipped from V and 0 bases from J, the junction kept 3 bases outside the gene matches. This CDR3 has 15 residues. Looked up from germline, CDR1 is MNHEY and CDR2 is SMNVEV (reference sequence). The CDR3 bases are TGTGCCAGCAGTCTTAGCGGGGGCAGCACAGATACGCAGTATTTT. This codes for CASSLSGGSTDTQYF.

This clone was counted a single time. The rearrangement joins TRBV14 to TRBJ2-3; D remains ambiguous. This CDR3 region has 13 residues. Germline V gives CDR1 SGHDN, CDR2 FVKESK. Deletions cut 3 bases from V and 2 bases from J, with 6 bases between. The CDR3 spells CASSHVFTDTQYF. The CDR3 DNA sequence: TGTGCCAGCAGCCACGTCTTCACAGATACGCAGTATTTT. Drawing the rest from reference TRBV14 and TRBJ2-3, the complete variable domain is EAGVTQFPSHSVIEKGQTVTLRCDPISGHDNLYWYRRVMGKEIKFLLHFVKESKQDESGMPNNRFLAERTGGTYSTLKVQPAELEDSGVYFCASSHVFTDTQYFGPGTRLTVL.

The V call is TRBV5-4, the J call TRBJ1-1; a possible D gene is TRBD1 (6 bases). Per the germline V gene, CDR1 is SGHNT and CDR2 is YYREEE (reference sequence). The length of the CDR3 is 16 residues. Trimming stripped 4 bases from V and 3 bases from J, with 19 bases between. CDR3 nucleotides: TGTGCCAGCAGCCCCGGGCAGGGGATGAGTTACACTGAAGCTTTCTTT. Translated: CASSPGQGMSYTEAFF.

This clone has just one count. The chain carries TRBV7-6 and TRBJ2-1; TRBD2 might be the D (6 bases). Trimming pared 1 base from V and 1 base from J, leaving 23 bases between. CDR1 SGHVS and CDR2 FNYEAQ come from the germline V gene. The CDR3 runs to 20 residues. CDR3 DNA: TGTGCCAGCAGCTTAGATTCGCCCGTGGGGGGAGTTTATTCCTACAATGAGCAGTTCTTC. It yields the protein CASSLDSPVGGVYSYNEQFF.